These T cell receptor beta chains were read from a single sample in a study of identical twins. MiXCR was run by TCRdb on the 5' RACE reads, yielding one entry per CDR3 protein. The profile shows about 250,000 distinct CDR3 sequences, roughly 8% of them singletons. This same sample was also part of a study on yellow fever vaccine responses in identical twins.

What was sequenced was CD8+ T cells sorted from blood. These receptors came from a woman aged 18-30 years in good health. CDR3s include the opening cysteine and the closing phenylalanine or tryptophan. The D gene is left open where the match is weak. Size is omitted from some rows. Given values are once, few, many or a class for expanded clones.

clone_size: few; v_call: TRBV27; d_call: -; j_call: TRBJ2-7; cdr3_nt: TGTGCCAGCAGTAAACCGGGACGGCTCTACGAGCAGTACTTC; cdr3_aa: CASSKPGRLYEQYF
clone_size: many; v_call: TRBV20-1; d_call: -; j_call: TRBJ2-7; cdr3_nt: TGCAGTGCTAGAGAGGGGGAGGGGGACTCCTACGAGCAGTACTTC; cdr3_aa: CSAREGEGDSYEQYF
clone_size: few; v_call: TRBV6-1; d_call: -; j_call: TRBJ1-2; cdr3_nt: TGTGCCAGCAGTCCGATGGGGGGGGCGTATGGCTACACCTTC; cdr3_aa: CASSPMGGAYGYTF
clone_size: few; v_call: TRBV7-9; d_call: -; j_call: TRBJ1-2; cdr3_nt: TGTGCCAGCAGCCTGGGGACCGATTCCTATGGCTACACCTTC; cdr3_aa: CASSLGTDSYGYTF
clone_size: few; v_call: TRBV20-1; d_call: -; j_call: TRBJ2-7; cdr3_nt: TGCAGTGCTAGAGATCGCGGTGCCTACGAGCAGTACTTC; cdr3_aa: CSARDRGAYEQYF
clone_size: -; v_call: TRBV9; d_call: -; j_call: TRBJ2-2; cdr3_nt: TGTGCCAGCAAAACCGGGGGAACCGGGGAGCTGTTTTTT; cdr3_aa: CASKTGGTGELFF
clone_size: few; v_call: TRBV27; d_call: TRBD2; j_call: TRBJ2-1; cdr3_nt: TGTGCCAGCAGTTTTTTTTGGGGGGGGAGGGTTTACAATGAGCAGTTCTTC; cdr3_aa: CASSFFWGGRVYNEQFF
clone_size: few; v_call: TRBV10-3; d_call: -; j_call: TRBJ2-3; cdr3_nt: TGTGCCACGGCGGGGGCCGCAAGCACAGATACGCAGTATTTT; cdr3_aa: CATAGAASTDTQYF
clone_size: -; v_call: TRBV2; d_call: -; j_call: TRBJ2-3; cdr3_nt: TGTGCCAGCAGCCGATGGACTAGCACAGATACGCAGTATTTT; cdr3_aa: CASSRWTSTDTQYF
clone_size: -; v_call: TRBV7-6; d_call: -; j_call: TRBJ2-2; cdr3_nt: TGTGCCAGCACCCAAGCAGGGAGCGACACCGGGGAGCTGTTTTTT; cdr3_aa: CASTQAGSDTGELFF
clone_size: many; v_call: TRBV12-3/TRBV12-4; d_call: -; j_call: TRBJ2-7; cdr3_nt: TGTGCCAGCAGTCACGGGTCCTACGAGCAGTACTTC; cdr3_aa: CASSHGSYEQYF
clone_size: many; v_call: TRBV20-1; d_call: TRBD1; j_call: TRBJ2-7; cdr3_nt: TGCAGTACCACAGGGGACCTCCTCGTCGAGCAGTACTTC; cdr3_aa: CSTTGDLLVEQYF
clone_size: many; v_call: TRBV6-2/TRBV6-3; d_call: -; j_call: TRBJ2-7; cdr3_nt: TGTGCCAGCACCTCAGGGATTACCTACGAGCAGTACTTC; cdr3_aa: CASTSGITYEQYF
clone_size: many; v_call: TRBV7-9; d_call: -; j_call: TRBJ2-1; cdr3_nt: TGTGCCAGCAGCTTATCTATCAGAAACAATGAGCAGTTCTTC; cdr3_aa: CASSLSIRNNEQFF
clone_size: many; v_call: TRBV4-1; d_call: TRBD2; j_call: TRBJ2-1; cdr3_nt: TGCGCCAGCAGCCTCGTAGCGGGACAAAACAATGAGCAGTTCTTC; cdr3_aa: CASSLVAGQNNEQFF
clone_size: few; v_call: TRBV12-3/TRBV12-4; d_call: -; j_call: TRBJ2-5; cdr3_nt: TGTGCCAGCAGTTTCCCCCTAGTAGGCGATGAGACCCAGTACTTC; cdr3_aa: CASSFPLVGDETQYF
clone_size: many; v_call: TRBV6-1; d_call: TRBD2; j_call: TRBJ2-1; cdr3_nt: TGTGCCAGCATCCCACTAGCGGGGGGGCAAAGTGAGCAGTTCTTC; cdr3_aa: CASIPLAGGQSEQFF
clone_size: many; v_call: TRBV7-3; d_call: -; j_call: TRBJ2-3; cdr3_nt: TGTGCCAGCAGCTTAATGTGGGGAGATACTCAGTATTTT; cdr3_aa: CASSLMWGDTQYF
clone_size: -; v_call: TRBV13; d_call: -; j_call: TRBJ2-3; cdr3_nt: TGTGCCAGCAGCCGTCAAGCCCACCCGCAGTATTTT; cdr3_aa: CASSRQAHPQYF
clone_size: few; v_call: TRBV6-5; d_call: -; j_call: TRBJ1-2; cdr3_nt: TGTGCCAGCAGTTACTCAACAGGGTTGTCGGGCTACACCTTC; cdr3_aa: CASSYSTGLSGYTF
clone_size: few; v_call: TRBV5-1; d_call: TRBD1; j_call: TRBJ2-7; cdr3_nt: TGCGCCAGCAGCCCCCGTCCCGGGACAGCTTACGAGCAGTACTTC; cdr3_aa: CASSPRPGTAYEQYF
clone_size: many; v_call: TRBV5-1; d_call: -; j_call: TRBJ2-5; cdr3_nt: TGCGCCAGCAGCTTGGACCAAACAGGGATACCGGAGACCCAGTACTTC; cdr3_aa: CASSLDQTGIPETQYF
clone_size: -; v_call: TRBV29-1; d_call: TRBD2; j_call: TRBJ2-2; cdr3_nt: TGCAGCGTTGAAGATCCCGGACTAGCGGGAGTTACCGGGGAGCTGTTTTTT; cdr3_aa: CSVEDPGLAGVTGELFF
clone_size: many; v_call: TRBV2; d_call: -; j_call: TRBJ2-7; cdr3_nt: TGTGCCAGCAGTGAACCGGACTCCTACGAGCAGTACTTC; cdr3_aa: CASSEPDSYEQYF
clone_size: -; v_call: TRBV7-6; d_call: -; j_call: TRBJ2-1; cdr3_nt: TGTGCCAGCAAGGCCGGACCCTCGGATGAGCAGTTCTTC; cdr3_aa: CASKAGPSDEQFF
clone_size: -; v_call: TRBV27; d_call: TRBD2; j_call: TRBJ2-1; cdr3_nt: TGTGCCAGCACCTTGAGGCTAGCGGGATCCTACAATGAGCAGTTCTTC; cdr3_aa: CASTLRLAGSYNEQFF
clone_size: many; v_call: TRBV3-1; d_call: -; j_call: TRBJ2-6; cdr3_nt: TGTGCCAGCAGCCAAAGGGCGGGCTCTGGGGCCAACGTCCTGACTTTC; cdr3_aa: CASSQRAGSGANVLTF
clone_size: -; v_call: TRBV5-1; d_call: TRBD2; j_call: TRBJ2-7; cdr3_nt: TGCGCCAGCAGCCCCGGGACTAGCGGTTTCGGGGAGCAGTACTTC; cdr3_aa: CASSPGTSGFGEQYF
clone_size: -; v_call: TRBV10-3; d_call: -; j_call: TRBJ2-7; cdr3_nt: TGTGCCATCAGTGATGGCAGTCCCTGCGAGCAGTACTTC; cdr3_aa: CAISDGSPCEQYF
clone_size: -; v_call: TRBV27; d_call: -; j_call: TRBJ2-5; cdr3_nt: TGTGCCAGCAGTCCGACTAGTGAAGTCCAAGAGACCCAGTACTTC; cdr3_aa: CASSPTSEVQETQYF
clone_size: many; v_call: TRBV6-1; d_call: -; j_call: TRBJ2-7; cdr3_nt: TGTGCCAGCAGCGAGAGCGGCTACGAGCAGTACTTC; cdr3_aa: CASSESGYEQYF
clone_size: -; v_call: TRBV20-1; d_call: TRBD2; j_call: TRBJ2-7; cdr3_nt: TGCAGTGCTATAGGCCCAGCGGGAGAAGGGGGCGAGCAGTACTTC; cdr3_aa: CSAIGPAGEGGEQYF
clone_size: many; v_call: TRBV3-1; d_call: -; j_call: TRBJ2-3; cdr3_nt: TGTGCCAGCAGCCAAGTGTGGGAGGTTGAAACAGATACGCAGTATTTT; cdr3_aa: CASSQVWEVETDTQYF
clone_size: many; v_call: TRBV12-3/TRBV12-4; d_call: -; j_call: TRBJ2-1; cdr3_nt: TGTGCCAGCAGTTTCAGCCCAAATGAGCAGTTCTTC; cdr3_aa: CASSFSPNEQFF
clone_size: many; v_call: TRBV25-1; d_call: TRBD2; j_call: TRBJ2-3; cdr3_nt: TGTGCCAGCAGTGAAAACTGGAGGGAGGGTGATACGCAGTATTTT; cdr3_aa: CASSENWREGDTQYF
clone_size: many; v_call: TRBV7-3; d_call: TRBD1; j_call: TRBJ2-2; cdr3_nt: TGTGCCAGCAGCTTAACTGGCCTACAGGGGGCCGGCGGGGAGCTGTTTTTT; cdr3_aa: CASSLTGLQGAGGELFF
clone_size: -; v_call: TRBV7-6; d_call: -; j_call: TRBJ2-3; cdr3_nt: TGTGCCAGCAGCTTAGGTGCCTCTAGCACAGATACGCAGTATTTT; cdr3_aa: CASSLGASSTDTQYF
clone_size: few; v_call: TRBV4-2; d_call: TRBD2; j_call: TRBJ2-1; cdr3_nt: TGTGCCAGCAGCCAAGACTTTGGGACTAGCGCAAGCAATGAGCAGTTCTTC; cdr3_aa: CASSQDFGTSASNEQFF
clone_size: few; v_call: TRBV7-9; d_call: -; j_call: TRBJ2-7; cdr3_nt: TGTGCCAGCAGCCCCAGGACAGATTTCTACGAGCAGTACTTC; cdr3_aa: CASSPRTDFYEQYF
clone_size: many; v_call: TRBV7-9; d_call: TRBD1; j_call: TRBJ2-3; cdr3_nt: TGTGCCAGCAGATCTCCTGCGACAGGGGTGGCAGATACGCAGTATTTT; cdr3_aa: CASRSPATGVADTQYF
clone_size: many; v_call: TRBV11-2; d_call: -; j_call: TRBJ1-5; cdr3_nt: TGTGCCAGCAGCTTAGGACCGGGAGTTCAGCCCCAGCATTTT; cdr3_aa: CASSLGPGVQPQHF
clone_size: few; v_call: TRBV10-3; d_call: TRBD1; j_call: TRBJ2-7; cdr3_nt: TGTGCCATCAGTGATAGCGAGACAGGGACAATGGGTATGGACTTC; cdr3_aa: CAISDSETGTMGMDF
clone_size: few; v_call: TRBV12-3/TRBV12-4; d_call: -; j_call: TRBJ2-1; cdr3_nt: TGTGCCAGCAGTTTAATAGGGGCGGCCTACAATGAGCAGTTCTTC; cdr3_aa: CASSLIGAAYNEQFF
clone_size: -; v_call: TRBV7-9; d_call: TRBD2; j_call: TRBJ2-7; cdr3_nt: TGTGCCAGCAGGCCATTGGACGGGGGGGCCTACGAGCAGTACTTC; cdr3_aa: CASRPLDGGAYEQYF
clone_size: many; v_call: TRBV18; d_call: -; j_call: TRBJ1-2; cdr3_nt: TGTGCCAGCTCACCAGTGCGGGGGCCCTATGGCTACACCTTC; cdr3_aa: CASSPVRGPYGYTF
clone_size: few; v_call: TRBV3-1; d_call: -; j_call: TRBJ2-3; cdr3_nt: TGTGCCAGCAGCCAAGCGGGGAGATTTCGCACAGATACGCAGTATTTT; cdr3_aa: CASSQAGRFRTDTQYF
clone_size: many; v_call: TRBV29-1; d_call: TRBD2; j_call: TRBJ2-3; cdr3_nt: TGCAGCGTTGAAGACGTCGGGGGGGGCAGCACAGATACGCAGTATTTT; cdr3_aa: CSVEDVGGGSTDTQYF
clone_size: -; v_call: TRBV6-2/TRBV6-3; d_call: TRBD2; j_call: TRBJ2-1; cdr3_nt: TGTGCCAGCAGTTACTCCCTTAGCGGGAGGGCCGGTGAGCAGTTCTTC; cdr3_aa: CASSYSLSGRAGEQFF
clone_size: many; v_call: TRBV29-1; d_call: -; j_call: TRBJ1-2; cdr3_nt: TGCAGCGTTGATCTGACTACCAATGGCTACACCTTC; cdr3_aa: CSVDLTTNGYTF
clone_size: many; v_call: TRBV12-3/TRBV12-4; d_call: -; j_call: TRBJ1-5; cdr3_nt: TGTGCCAGCAGTTTAATCGGGGGTAACCAGCCCCAGCATTTT; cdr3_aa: CASSLIGGNQPQHF